These T cell receptor beta chains were read from a single sample in a study of human thymus T cells. Profiling relied on immunoSEQ multiplex PCR, and the TCRdb table lists in-frame clones only, not all of them. The sample has about 60,000 clones; 94% are singletons. What was sequenced was blood. These receptor sequences come from a boy under three years old with a congenital heart defect but otherwise immunologically healthy. Each CDR3 is given with its conserved first and last residue. Each record gives: D gene, V gene, J gene, CDR3 DNA, CDR3 protein. The D gene is left open where the match is weak.

D: TRBD2
V: TRBV29-1
J: TRBJ2-1
DNA: TGCAGCGTAGATGGAGGCGGGAGGGGATCCTACAATGAGCAGTTCTTC
CDR3: CSVDGGGRGSYNEQFF

D: NA
V: TRBV7-8
J: TRBJ1-1
DNA: TGTGCCAGCAGCTTAGTACGTGGGGGGTTTGAAGCTTTCTTT
CDR3: CASSLVRGGFEAFF

D: NA
V: TRBV7-2
J: TRBJ1-1
DNA: TGTGCCAGCAGCTTGACAGGCATGAACACTGAAGCTTTCTTT
CDR3: CASSLTGMNTEAFF

D: NA
V: TRBV10-3
J: TRBJ1-3
DNA: TGTGCCACCTCTCTGGGTTCCTCTGGAAACACCATATATTTT
CDR3: CATSLGSSGNTIYF

D: NA
V: TRBV19
J: TRBJ2-2
DNA: TGTGCCAGTAGTATCTATCACCCCGGGGAGCTGTTTTTT
CDR3: CASSIYHPGELFF

D: NA
V: TRBV28
J: TRBJ1-3
DNA: TGTGCCAGCAGTTTATTCTCTCGTGGCAGGGGCAACACCATATATTTT
CDR3: CASSLFSRGRGNTIYF

D: NA
V: TRBV18
J: TRBJ2-7
DNA: TGTGCCAGCTCACCTCTAGCGACCTCCTACGAGCAGTACTTC
CDR3: CASSPLATSYEQYF

D: NA
V: TRBV9
J: TRBJ1-3
DNA: TGTGCCAGCAGCGTAGGATCCAACAGTCACTCTGGAAACACCATATATTTT
CDR3: CASSVGSNSHSGNTIYF

D: NA
V: TRBV29-1
J: TRBJ1-2
DNA: TGCACAAAGAGGCGCGCCGTCTATGGCTACACCTTC
CDR3: CTKRRAVYGYTF

D: NA
V: TRBV5-6
J: TRBJ1-6
DNA: TGTGCCAGCAGCTTGGGTTTGTCCCCGTATAATTCACCCCTCCACTTT
CDR3: CASSLGLSPYNSPLHF

D: NA
V: TRBV28
J: TRBJ2-1
DNA: TGTGCCAGCAGTAATCCGGGACAAAATAATGAGCAGTTCTTC
CDR3: CASSNPGQNNEQFF

D: TRBD2
V: TRBV6-1
J: TRBJ2-5
DNA: TGTGCCAGCACTAGACTAGCGGGGGGGCCTGAGACCCAGTACTTC
CDR3: CASTRLAGGPETQYF